The rows below give T cell receptor beta chains drawn from one sample of a study of a mutant IDH1 vaccine in newly diagnosed glioma. Using immunoSEQ multiplex PCR, the repertoire was profiled, and TCRdb retains in-frame clones only, with some absent. The data show around 41,000 clones, with 60% to 85% seen just once and roughly 6.3% held by the top ten. Their antigens remain unidentified. The specimen comprised PBMCs, sampled from a glioma patient whose treatment included an IDH1 peptide vaccine. The receptors were gathered from a woman in her thirties or forties with glioma. Some clones in this sample may be carry-over from other donors' samples. Each CDR3 is given with its conserved first and last residue. The D gene is left open where the match is weak.

>TRBV9|.|TRBJ1-1
TGTGCCAGCAGCGTACTAGAGAACACTGAAGCTTTCTTT
CASSVLENTEAFF
>TRBV29-1|.|TRBJ2-5
TGCAGCGGGCAACAGTTAGAGACCCAGTACTTC
CSGQQLETQYF
>TRBV11-2|TRBD2|TRBJ2-1
TGTGCCAGCAGCTCTAGCGGGGGCATCTCCTACAATGAGCAGTTCTTC
CASSSSGGISYNEQFF
>TRBV5-6|.|TRBJ2-6
TGTGCCAGCGTGACCGGGTTGACTTCTACTGGGGCCAACGTCCTGACTTTC
CASVTGLTSTGANVLTF
>TRBV7-2|.|TRBJ2-1
TGTGCCAGCGGGGGCCGCTCCTACAATGAGCAGTTCTTC
CASGGRSYNEQFF
>TRBV27|.|TRBJ1-5
TGTGCCAGCAGTTTCACGCTGGGGGATCAGCCCCAGCATTTT
CASSFTLGDQPQHF
>TRBV7-9|.|TRBJ1-6
TGTGCCAGCGGCGGCCCCGCGGACTCACCCCTCCACTTT
CASGGPADSPLHF
>TRBV2|.|TRBJ1-1
TGTGCCAGCAGTGAAGCGCGTCAGATTTCGACTGAAGCTTTCTTT
CASSEARQISTEAFF
>TRBV6-4|.|TRBJ2-1
TGTGCCAGCAGCGCGGGACCTAGCTATGAGCAGTTCTTC
CASSAGPSYEQFF
>TRBV9|.|TRBJ2-7
TGTGCCAGCAGCCCCTCTGGGACCCCTCGCGAGCAGTACTTC
CASSPSGTPREQYF
>TRBV7-2|TRBD1|TRBJ1-2
TGTGCCAGCAGCCCCGGACAGGGTGGCTACACCTTC
CASSPGQGGYTF
>TRBV5-4|.|TRBJ2-7
TGTGCCAGCAGCTTGGGACTAAGTCCGACCGAGCAGTACTTC
CASSLGLSPTEQYF